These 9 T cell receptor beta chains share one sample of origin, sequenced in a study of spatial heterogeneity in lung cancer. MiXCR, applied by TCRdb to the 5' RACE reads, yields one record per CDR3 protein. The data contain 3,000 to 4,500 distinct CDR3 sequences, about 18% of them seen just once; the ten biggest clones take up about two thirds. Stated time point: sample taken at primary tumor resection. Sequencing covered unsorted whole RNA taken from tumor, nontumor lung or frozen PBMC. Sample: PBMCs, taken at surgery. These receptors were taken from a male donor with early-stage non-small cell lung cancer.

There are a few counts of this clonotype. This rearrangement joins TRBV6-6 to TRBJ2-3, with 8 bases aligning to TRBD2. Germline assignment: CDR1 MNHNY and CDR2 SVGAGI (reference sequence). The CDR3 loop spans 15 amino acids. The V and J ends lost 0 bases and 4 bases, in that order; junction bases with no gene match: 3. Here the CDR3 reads CASSYSSAGADTQYF. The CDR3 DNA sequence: TGTGCCAGCAGTTACTCATCAGCGGGGGCAGATACGCAGTATTTT.

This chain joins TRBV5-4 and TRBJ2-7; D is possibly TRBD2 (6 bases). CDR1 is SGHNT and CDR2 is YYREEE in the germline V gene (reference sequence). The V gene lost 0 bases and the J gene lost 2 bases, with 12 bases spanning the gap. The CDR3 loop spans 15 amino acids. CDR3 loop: CASSLGGEATYEQYF. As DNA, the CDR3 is TGTGCCAGCAGCTTGGGAGGGGAGGCAACCTACGAGCAGTACTTC.

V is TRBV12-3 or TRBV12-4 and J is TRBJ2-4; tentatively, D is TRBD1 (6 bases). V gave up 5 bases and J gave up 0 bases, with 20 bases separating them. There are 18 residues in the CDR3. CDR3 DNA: TGTGCCAGCAGTCAGACCGGGACATTGGGGATAGCCAAAAACATTCAGTACTTC. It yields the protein CASSQTGTLGIAKNIQYF.

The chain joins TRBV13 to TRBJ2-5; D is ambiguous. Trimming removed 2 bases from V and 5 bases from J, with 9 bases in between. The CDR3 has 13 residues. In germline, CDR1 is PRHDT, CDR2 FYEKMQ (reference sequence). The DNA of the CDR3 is TGTGCCAGCAGCTTAAACGGAGAGGAGACCCAGTACTTC. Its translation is CASSLNGEETQYF.

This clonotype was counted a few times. The CDR3 region has the DNA TGCAGCGTTCTGGGCTACGGGGAGCTGTTTTTT. Translating it yields CSVLGYGELFF. The chain recombines TRBV29-1 with TRBJ2-2; D call uncertain. This CDR3 has 11 amino acids. V shed 5 bases and J shed 7 bases, with 8 bases lying between them. Germline-derived CDR1 and CDR2 are SQVTM and ANQGSEA.

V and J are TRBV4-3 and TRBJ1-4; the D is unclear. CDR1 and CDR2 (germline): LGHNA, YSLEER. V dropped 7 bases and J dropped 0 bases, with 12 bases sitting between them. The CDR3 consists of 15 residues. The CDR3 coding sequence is TGCGCCAGCAACCTGGCACTTGCAACTAATGAAAAACTGTTTTTT. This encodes CASNLALATNEKLFF.

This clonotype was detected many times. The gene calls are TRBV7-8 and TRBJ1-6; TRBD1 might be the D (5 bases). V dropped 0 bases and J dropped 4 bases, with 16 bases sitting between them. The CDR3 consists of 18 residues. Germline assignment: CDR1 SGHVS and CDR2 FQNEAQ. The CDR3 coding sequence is TGTGCCAGCAGCTTAGCGGGGCAGATAGGGTATTATAATTCACCCCTCCACTTT. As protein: CASSLAGQIGYYNSPLHF.

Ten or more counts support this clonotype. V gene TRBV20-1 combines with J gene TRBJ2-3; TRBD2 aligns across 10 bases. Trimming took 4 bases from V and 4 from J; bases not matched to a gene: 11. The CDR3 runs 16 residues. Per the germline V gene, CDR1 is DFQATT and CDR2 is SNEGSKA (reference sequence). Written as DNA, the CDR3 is TGCAGTGCTAAAGCCGGAGAGCGGGGGGGCTCAGATACGCAGTATTTT. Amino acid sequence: CSAKAGERGGSDTQYF.

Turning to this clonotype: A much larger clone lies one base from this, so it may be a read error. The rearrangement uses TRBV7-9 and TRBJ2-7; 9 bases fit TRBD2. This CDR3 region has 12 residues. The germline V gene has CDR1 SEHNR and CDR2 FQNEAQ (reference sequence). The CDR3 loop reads CVSSLGSGRIYF. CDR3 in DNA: TGTGTCAGCAGCTTGGGTAGCGGGAGAATTTACTTC.